Listed below are T cell receptor beta chains from one sample, sequenced in a study of control samples from healthy donors and cancer patients. Using immunoSEQ multiplex PCR, the repertoire was profiled, and TCRdb retains in-frame clones only, with some absent. The sample yields roughly 52,000 clones, 95% seen once. Sequenced sample: blood. These receptors were taken from a young man in good health. The CDR3 runs from the conserved cysteine through the conserved F or W. D genes are given only for firm matches. The size of a clone is reported for some rows only, either as once, few or many, or as a class for expanded clones.

j_gene,d_gene,v_gene,abundance,CDR3aa,CDR3nt
TRBJ1-5,NA,TRBV30,NA,CAWSVTGVEPQHF,TGTGCCTGGAGTGTTACAGGCGTGGAGCCCCAGCATTTT
TRBJ2-1,NA,TRBV27,once,CASSLRQNEQFF,TGTGCCAGCAGTTTACGACAGAATGAGCAGTTCTTC
TRBJ2-6,TRBD1,TRBV5-8,NA,CASIFPSGGRGANVLTF,TGTGCCAGCATCTTCCCTTCAGGGGGCAGAGGGGCCAACGTCCTGACTTTC
TRBJ1-5,NA,TRBV6-6,NA,CASSYYRDSNQPQHF,TGTGCCAGCAGTTACTACCGGGACAGCAATCAGCCCCAGCATTTT
TRBJ1-2,NA,TRBV7-3,once,CASSEPRQLWNYGYTF,TGTGCCAGCAGCGAGCCAAGACAGCTGTGGAACTATGGCTACACCTTC
TRBJ2-1,NA,TRBV6-1,NA,CASSEYWPTAFSNEQFF,TGTGCCAGCAGTGAATACTGGCCAACGGCCTTTAGCAATGAGCAGTTCTTC
TRBJ2-7,NA,TRBV11-2,NA,CASSPPDLLYEQYF,TGTGCCAGCAGCCCCCCGGACCTCCTCTACGAGCAGTACTTC
TRBJ1-6,NA,TRBV11-2,NA,CASSRNTGQKPHF,TGTGCCAGCAGCCGAAATACAGGGCAAAAACCCCACTTT
TRBJ2-3,TRBD2,TRBV7-9,NA,CASSWTRTSTDTQYF,TGTGCCAGCAGCTGGACTAGAACTAGCACAGATACGCAGTATTTT
TRBJ1-1,NA,TRBV19,NA,CASKDPRGSGNTEAFF,TGTGCCAGTAAGGATCCTAGGGGGTCGGGGAACACTGAAGCTTTCTTT
TRBJ2-1,TRBD2,TRBV12-3/TRBV12-4,once,CASSLAPNSGRIF,TGTGCCAGCAGTTTAGCCCCCAATAGCGGGAGGATCTTC
TRBJ2-7,TRBD1,TRBV5-1,NA,CASNRDRGISYEQYF,TGCGCCAGCAACCGGGACAGGGGCATCTCCTACGAGCAGTACTTC
TRBJ1-1,NA,TRBV7-2,medium-sized,CASSPTGGQAFF,TGTGCCAGCAGCCCTACTGGGGGGCAAGCTTTCTTT
TRBJ1-1,TRBD1,TRBV5-4,NA,CASSLGGQVLTEAFF,TGTGCCAGCAGCTTGGGGGGACAGGTCCTCACTGAAGCTTTCTTT
TRBJ2-2,NA,TRBV20-1,NA,CSASSRGAGELFF,TGCAGTGCTAGTTCCAGGGGAGCCGGGGAGCTGTTTTTT
TRBJ2-6,TRBD2,TRBV11-1,NA,CASSLGAGAGANVLTF,TGTGCCAGCAGCTTAGGGGCGGGGGCTGGGGCCAACGTCCTGACTTTC
TRBJ1-6,NA,TRBV28,NA,CASSFVGNSPLHF,TGTGCCAGCAGTTTCGTCGGAAATTCACCCCTCCACTTT
TRBJ1-6,NA,TRBV6-6,NA,CASSTPRGKGNSPLHF,TGTGCCAGCAGTACCCCCCGAGGAAAAGGGAATTCACCCCTCCACTTT
TRBJ1-1,NA,TRBV27,NA,CASSLVGDLNTEAFF,TGTGCCAGCAGTTTAGTCGGGGATCTGAACACTGAAGCTTTCTTT
TRBJ2-7,NA,TRBV28,NA,CASSLRQGLYEQYF,TGTGCCAGCAGTTTGAGGCAGGGACTCTACGAGCAGTACTTC
TRBJ1-5,TRBD1,TRBV3-1/TRBV3-2,NA,CASSRQGGQPQHF,TGTGCCAGCAGCCGACAGGGAGGACAGCCCCAGCATTTT
TRBJ2-7,TRBD1,TRBV3-1/TRBV3-2,once,CASSHDIWTGTYEQYF,TGTGCCAGCAGCCACGATATTTGGACAGGGACCTACGAGCAGTACTTC
TRBJ1-5,NA,TRBV6-4,NA,CASSDSGVDQPQHF,TGTGCCAGCAGTGACTCAGGGGTGGACCAGCCCCAGCATTTT
TRBJ1-1,NA,TRBV19,NA,CASSIEGVNTEAFF,TGTGCCAGTAGTATAGAGGGAGTGAACACTGAAGCTTTCTTT
TRBJ2-5,TRBD2,TRBV7-3,once,CASSLSLAGQETQYF,TGTGCCAGCAGCTTAAGTCTAGCGGGGCAAGAGACCCAGTACTTC
TRBJ1-1,NA,TRBV27,NA,CASHPIGENTEAFF,TGTGCCAGCCACCCGATCGGGGAGAACACTGAAGCTTTCTTT
TRBJ2-2,NA,TRBV7-9,NA,CASTPGELFF,TGTGCCAGCACCCCCGGGGAGCTGTTTTTT
TRBJ2-7,NA,TRBV7-8,NA,CASSFRVLSYEQYF,TGTGCCAGCAGCTTCAGGGTCCTCTCCTACGAGCAGTACTTC
TRBJ2-1,TRBD2,TRBV28,NA,CASSLREGEQFF,TGTGCCAGCAGTTTACGGGAGGGTGAGCAGTTCTTC
TRBJ2-7,NA,TRBV19,NA,CASSIAGDREQYF,TGTGCCAGTAGTATAGCGGGAGATCGCGAGCAGTACTTC
TRBJ2-1,TRBD1,TRBV6-2/TRBV6-3,NA,CASSTRQGFVSEQFF,TGTGCCAGCAGTACTCGACAGGGGTTTGTCAGTGAGCAGTTCTTC
TRBJ2-7,NA,TRBV14,NA,CASSLSGSRAFYEQYF,TGTGCCAGCAGCCTCTCCGGGTCAAGGGCGTTCTACGAGCAGTACTTC
TRBJ2-3,NA,TRBV5-1,NA,CASSARQGGIDTQYF,TGCGCCAGCAGCGCGAGACAGGGCGGGATAGATACGCAGTATTTT
TRBJ2-1,TRBD2,TRBV18,NA,CASSPPGLAGGGQFF,TGTGCCAGCTCACCCCCGGGACTAGCGGGAGGGGGTCAGTTCTTC
TRBJ2-7,NA,TRBV5-1,NA,CASSFGQSSYEQYF,TGCGCCAGCAGCTTTGGACAGAGCTCCTACGAGCAGTACTTC
TRBJ2-5,NA,TRBV19,NA,CASSRGQWETQYF,TGTGCCAGTAGTCGCGGACAATGGGAGACCCAGTACTTC
TRBJ2-1,TRBD2,TRBV23-1,NA,CASSQFGLAGVYNEQFF,TGCGCCAGCAGTCAATTCGGACTAGCGGGAGTCTACAATGAGCAGTTCTTC
TRBJ2-2,NA,TRBV12-3/TRBV12-4,NA,CASSKTRPGELFF,TGTGCCAGCAGTAAGACTAGGCCCGGGGAGCTGTTTTTT
TRBJ2-3,NA,TRBV29-1,NA,CSVDAVGTDTQYF,TGCAGCGTAGACGCCGTGGGCACAGATACGCAGTATTTT
TRBJ1-3,NA,TRBV29-1,NA,CSVGRGLRGNTIYF,TGCAGCGTTGGGCGAGGTCTGCGGGGAAACACCATATATTTT
TRBJ2-1,NA,TRBV6-5,NA,CASSFSGGGGYNEQFF,TGTGCCAGCAGTTTCTCGGGTGGAGGGGGGTACAATGAGCAGTTCTTC
TRBJ1-4,NA,TRBV9,NA,CASSVGGIGEKLFF,TGTGCCAGCAGCGTAGGCGGGATTGGGGAAAAACTGTTTTTT
TRBJ2-1,TRBD2,TRBV19,NA,CASSSSGRGYNEQFF,TGTGCCAGTAGTTCTAGCGGGCGGGGCTACAATGAGCAGTTCTTC